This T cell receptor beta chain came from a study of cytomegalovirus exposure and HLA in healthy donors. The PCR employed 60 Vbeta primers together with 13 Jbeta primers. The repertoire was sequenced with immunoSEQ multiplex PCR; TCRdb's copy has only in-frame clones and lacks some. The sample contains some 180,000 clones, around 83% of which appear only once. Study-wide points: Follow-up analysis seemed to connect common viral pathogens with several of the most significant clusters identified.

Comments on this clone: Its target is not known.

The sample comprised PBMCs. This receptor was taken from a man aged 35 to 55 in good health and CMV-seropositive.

For the CDR3, the DNA is TGTGCCAGCAGCTTAGGATACGGAGCCTACGAGCAGTACTTC. As protein: CASSLGYGAYEQYF. V usage is TRBV7-2 and J usage is TRBJ2-7; no reliable D call. The V and J ends lost 1 base and 2 bases respectively, with 9 bases between them. Germline CDR1 and CDR2: SGHTA and FQGNSA. The CDR3 sequence is 14 residues long. The full variable domain, completed using reference TRBV7-2 and TRBJ2-7, is GAGVSQSPSNKVTEKGKDVELRCDPISGHTALYWYRQSLGQGLEFLIYFQGNSAPDKSGLPSDRFSAERTGGSVSTLTIQRTQQEDSAVYLCASSLGYGAYEQYFGPGTRLTVT.